This T cell receptor (beta chain) originates from a study of technical replicates of blood from several donors. TCRdb's copy holds only in-frame clones and misses some; the assay was immunoSEQ multiplex PCR. This sample has around 63,000 clones, with about 98% found just once. This sequence originates from a human donor in good health. Sequences were obtained from T cells isolated from PBMCs.

The CDR3 loop reads CASSRTGPDTQYF. The CDR3 region has the DNA TGTGCCAGCAGCCGGACAGGACCAGATACGCAGTATTTT. The chain uses TRBV27 and TRBJ2-3; 7 bases are a match to TRBD1. V gave up 6 bases and J gave up 4 bases; unmatched junction bases: 4. Germline V gene data show CDR1 as MNHEY and CDR2 as SMNVEV (reference sequence). This CDR3 spans 13 amino acids.